The rows below give T cell receptor beta chains drawn from one sample of a study of cytomegalovirus exposure and HLA in healthy donors. TCRdb keeps only in-frame clones here, not all; method: immunoSEQ multiplex PCR. The sample yields roughly 180,000 clones, about 89% seen once. The sample was PBMCs. The origin of the receptors is a man aged 25 to 40 in good health and CMV-seropositive. The conserved cysteine and the conserved F or W are not part of the CDR3 here. The listing skips clone size in some rows; elsewhere it reads once, few, many or a size class.

v_call | clone_size | cdr3_aa
TRBV7-6 | once | ASSLVTGTDTQY
TRBV2 | NA | ASSGDRDRPYNEQF
TRBV25-1 | NA | ASSKQGSPSEAF
TRBV5-6 | NA | ASGGQGGGELF
TRBV5-6 | NA | ASSLRRAHEQY
TRBV5-4 | NA | ASSLVSGELF
TRBV29-1 | NA | SVEVRDTQY
TRBV2 | NA | ASSERGDTEAF
TRBV5-1 | NA | ASSSGRSTDTQY
TRBV30 | NA | AWSAQNTGELF
TRBV6-5 | NA | ASSETEETQY
TRBV6-5 | once | ASRGQASSYEQY
TRBV7-9 | NA | ASSLGFHEQY
TRBV4-1 | NA | ASSPSPLAGDETQY
TRBV18 | NA | ASSPRDAGYNEQF
TRBV5-6 | NA | ASSLGRMGTQY
TRBV7-6 | NA | ASSPPGGFSYEQY
TRBV6-5 | NA | ASSPGRQETQY
TRBV15 | NA | ATSRDWGRQSTDTQY
TRBV30 | few | AWSVSPTSSYNSPLH
TRBV9 | NA | ASSDTGAEQF
TRBV29-1 | NA | SVNNYGYT
TRBV6-6 | NA | ASSTPPEGEKLF
TRBV19 | once | ACSGEGSYEQY
TRBV27 | NA | ASSTPRGNTYNEQF
TRBV6-5 | NA | ASSGRGDEKLF
TRBV18 | NA | ASSPSAGTGGLYGYT
TRBV6-1 | NA | ASSERGGFSNQPQH
TRBV11-3 | NA | ASSSGTDYNEQF
TRBV29-1 | NA | SVQGTNTEAF
TRBV28 | NA | ASSSILAGPYNEQF
TRBV6-5 | NA | ASSPTRNYYEQY
TRBV27 | NA | ASSTPTSVRWDEQF
TRBV19 | NA | ASSEQGLAYGYT
TRBV4-1 | NA | ASSQTLGLGEKLF
TRBV5-1 | NA | ASSLLAGGAVREQF
TRBV18 | NA | ASSPVGVPPYEQY
TRBV7-2 | NA | ASSSPSYEQY
TRBV9 | NA | ASSVVGGSNSGNTIY
TRBV7-7 | NA | ASSPVTGLANTGELF
TRBV5-1 | NA | ASSKTGVTEAF
TRBV27 | NA | ASSLSGQANQPQH
TRBV2 | NA | ASNRGGYGYT
TRBV28 | NA | ASTLTLGGARSGNTIY
TRBV5-1 | NA | ASSMGRGGAIYNEQF
TRBV11-3 | NA | ASSLGQSLF
TRBV6-1 | NA | ATQTGGGYGYT
TRBV29-1 | few | SVASQGSRETQY
TRBV5-1 | NA | ASSLASMASGTNEQF
TRBV27 | NA | ASSRRTSGAQETQY
TRBV7-8 | medium-sized | ASSLVTGAYEQY
TRBV30 | NA | AWSEGQGRTEAF
TRBV9 | NA | ASSVTTGGYGYT
TRBV4-2 | NA | ASSQMVAGVPYEQY
TRBV6-5 | NA | ASSYYRRDPGGYT
TRBV7-3 | NA | ASSLMASWETQY
TRBV19 | NA | ASSKVNGEQY